Listed below are T cell receptor beta chains from one sample, sequenced in a study of shared clonotypes between healthy human individuals. Assay: immunoSEQ multiplex PCR; the TCRdb copy retains only in-frame clones and omits some. Here the sample spans some 2,000,000 clones, 85% to 95% being singletons. Sequenced material: naive CD4+ T cells sorted from blood. Receptors originate from a man aged 18 to 30 in good health. Both conserved end residues are part of each CDR3. A D gene is named only where the DNA matches it firmly. For some rows the clone size is stated as once, few or many, or as a class when expanded; others skip it.

J gene: TRBJ2-3
clone size: NA
V gene: TRBV6-5
D gene: NA
CDR3 DNA: TGTGCCAGCAGTACCCGGTTAGCGGGCACAGATACGCAGTATTTT
CDR3 protein: CASSTRLAGTDTQYF

J gene: TRBJ1-6
clone size: NA
V gene: TRBV9
D gene: TRBD1
CDR3 DNA: TGTGCCAGCAGCCTTGGGACAGGGAATTCACCCCTCCACTTT
CDR3 protein: CASSLGTGNSPLHF

J gene: TRBJ2-7
clone size: NA
V gene: TRBV27
D gene: NA
CDR3 DNA: TGTGCCAGCAGTTTAGCGGTAAGCTCCTACGAGCAGTACTTC
CDR3 protein: CASSLAVSSYEQYF

J gene: TRBJ2-7
clone size: once
V gene: TRBV7-6
D gene: TRBD1
CDR3 DNA: TGTGCCAGCAGTCATCCGGGGACAGTGGCCTTCGAGCAGTACTTC
CDR3 protein: CASSHPGTVAFEQYF

J gene: TRBJ2-1
clone size: NA
V gene: TRBV5-1
D gene: NA
CDR3 DNA: TGCGCCAGCAGCGGGGGCAGGGAGATTGGTGAGCAGTTCTTC
CDR3 protein: CASSGGREIGEQFF

J gene: TRBJ2-2
clone size: NA
V gene: TRBV6-6
D gene: NA
CDR3 DNA: TGTGCCAGCAGTTACGTAAACACCGGGGAGCTGTTTTTT
CDR3 protein: CASSYVNTGELFF

J gene: TRBJ2-7
clone size: NA
V gene: TRBV5-1
D gene: NA
CDR3 DNA: TGCGCCAGCAGTTCCTTCGGGGTAGGGTCTTACGAGCAGTACTTC
CDR3 protein: CASSSFGVGSYEQYF

J gene: TRBJ2-2
clone size: once
V gene: TRBV7-6
D gene: TRBD2
CDR3 DNA: TGTGCCAGCAGCTATAATAGCGGGGCGAACACCGGGGAGCTGTTTTTT
CDR3 protein: CASSYNSGANTGELFF

J gene: TRBJ2-5
clone size: NA
V gene: TRBV7-9
D gene: NA
CDR3 DNA: TGTGCCAGCGCCTATCAGGGACAAGAGACCCAGTACTTC
CDR3 protein: CASAYQGQETQYF

J gene: TRBJ2-7
clone size: NA
V gene: TRBV6-6
D gene: TRBD1
CDR3 DNA: TGTGCCAGCAGTCCGGGACAGACTGCCTACGAGCAGTACTTC
CDR3 protein: CASSPGQTAYEQYF

J gene: TRBJ1-2
clone size: NA
V gene: TRBV18
D gene: TRBD1
CDR3 DNA: TGTGCCAGCTCACTCTCCGGGACAGAAGGCTATGGCTACACCTTC
CDR3 protein: CASSLSGTEGYGYTF

J gene: TRBJ2-3
clone size: NA
V gene: TRBV6-9
D gene: NA
CDR3 DNA: TGTGCCAGCCTTACTGCCCGTCGGGGGCAAGCAGATACGCAGTATTTT
CDR3 protein: CASLTARRGQADTQYF

J gene: TRBJ1-5
clone size: NA
V gene: TRBV6-5
D gene: NA
CDR3 DNA: TGTGCCAGCAGTCGCGGACGGAGCAATCAGCCCCAGCATTTT
CDR3 protein: CASSRGRSNQPQHF

J gene: TRBJ2-7
clone size: NA
V gene: TRBV30
D gene: NA
CDR3 DNA: TGTGCCTGGACTCTGTTGTTTTCTACCTACGAGCAGTACTTC
CDR3 protein: CAWTLLFSTYEQYF

J gene: TRBJ2-5
clone size: NA
V gene: TRBV5-1
D gene: TRBD1
CDR3 DNA: TGCGCCAGCAGCTTGGCGGGACAGTACCAAGAGACCCAGTACTTC
CDR3 protein: CASSLAGQYQETQYF

J gene: TRBJ2-1
clone size: NA
V gene: TRBV28
D gene: TRBD2
CDR3 DNA: TGTGCCAGCAGTTCTTTAGCGGGGGTGACCTACAATGAGCAGTTCTTC
CDR3 protein: CASSSLAGVTYNEQFF

J gene: TRBJ1-2
clone size: NA
V gene: TRBV19
D gene: NA
CDR3 DNA: TGTGCCAGTAGTTCGGACGGGTTTGGCTACACCTTC
CDR3 protein: CASSSDGFGYTF

J gene: TRBJ1-5
clone size: NA
V gene: TRBV27
D gene: NA
CDR3 DNA: TGTGCCAGCAGTTTATGGGGGCCTGGCAATCAGCCCCAGCATTTT
CDR3 protein: CASSLWGPGNQPQHF

J gene: TRBJ1-5
clone size: NA
V gene: TRBV4-1
D gene: NA
CDR3 DNA: TGCGCCAGCCCTTTTGGACAGTTCGATCAGCCCCAGCATTTT
CDR3 protein: CASPFGQFDQPQHF

J gene: TRBJ2-3
clone size: few
V gene: TRBV5-4
D gene: NA
CDR3 DNA: TGTGCCAGCAGCTTTGTTCAAGGGGGCACAGATACGCAGTATTTT
CDR3 protein: CASSFVQGGTDTQYF

J gene: TRBJ2-5
clone size: NA
V gene: TRBV29-1
D gene: NA
CDR3 DNA: TGCAGCGTTATGAATACACAAGAGACCCAGTACTTC
CDR3 protein: CSVMNTQETQYF

J gene: TRBJ2-2
clone size: NA
V gene: TRBV4-1
D gene: NA
CDR3 DNA: TGCGCCAGCAGCCAAGATGGCCGGGACGCCGCGAACACCGGGGAGCTGTTTTTT
CDR3 protein: CASSQDGRDAANTGELFF

J gene: TRBJ2-3
clone size: NA
V gene: TRBV9
D gene: TRBD1
CDR3 DNA: TGTGCCAGCAGCGCGACCGGGACAGAGGTGACAGATACGCAGTATTTT
CDR3 protein: CASSATGTEVTDTQYF